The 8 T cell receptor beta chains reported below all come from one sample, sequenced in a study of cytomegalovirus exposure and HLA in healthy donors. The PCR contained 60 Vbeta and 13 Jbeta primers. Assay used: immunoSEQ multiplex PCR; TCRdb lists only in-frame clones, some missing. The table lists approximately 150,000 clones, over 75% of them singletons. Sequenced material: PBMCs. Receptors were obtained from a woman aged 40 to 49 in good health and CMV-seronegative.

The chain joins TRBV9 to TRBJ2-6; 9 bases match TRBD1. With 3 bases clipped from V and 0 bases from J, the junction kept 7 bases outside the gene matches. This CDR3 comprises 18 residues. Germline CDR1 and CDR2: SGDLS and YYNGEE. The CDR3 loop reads CASSATGGQFSGANVLTF. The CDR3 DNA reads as TGTGCCAGCAGCGCCACAGGGGGCCAGTTCTCTGGGGCCAACGTCCTGACTTTC.

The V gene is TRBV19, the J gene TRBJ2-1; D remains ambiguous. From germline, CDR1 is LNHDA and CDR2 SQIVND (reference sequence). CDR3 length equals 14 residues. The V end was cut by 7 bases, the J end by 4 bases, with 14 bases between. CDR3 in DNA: TGTGCCAGTAATAGTGTCAAAAATTACAATGAGCAGTTCTTC. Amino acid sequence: CASNSVKNYNEQFF.

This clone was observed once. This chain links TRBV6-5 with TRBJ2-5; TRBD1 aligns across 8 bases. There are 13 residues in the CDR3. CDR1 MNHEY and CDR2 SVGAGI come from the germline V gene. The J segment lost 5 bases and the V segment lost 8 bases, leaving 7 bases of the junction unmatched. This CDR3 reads CASGPGGRETQYF. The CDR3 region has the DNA TGTGCCAGCGGCCCAGGGGGCAGGGAGACCCAGTACTTC.

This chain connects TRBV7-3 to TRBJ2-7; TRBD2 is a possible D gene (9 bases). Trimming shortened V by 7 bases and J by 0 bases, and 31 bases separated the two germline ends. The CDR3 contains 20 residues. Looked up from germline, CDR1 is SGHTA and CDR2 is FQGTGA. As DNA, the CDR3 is TGTGCCAGCAAACCGACAGGGGTCAGGGCTAGCGGGATCGGCTCCTACGAGCAGTACTTC. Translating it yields CASKPTGVRASGIGSYEQYF.

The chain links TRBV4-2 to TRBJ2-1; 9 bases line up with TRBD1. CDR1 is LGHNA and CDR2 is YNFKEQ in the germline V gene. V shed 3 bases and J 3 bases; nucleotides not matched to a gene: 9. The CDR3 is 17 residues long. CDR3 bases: TGTGCCAGCAGCCACCGCATCGACAGGGGGGGCTACAATGAGCAGTTCTTC. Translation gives CASSHRIDRGGYNEQFF.

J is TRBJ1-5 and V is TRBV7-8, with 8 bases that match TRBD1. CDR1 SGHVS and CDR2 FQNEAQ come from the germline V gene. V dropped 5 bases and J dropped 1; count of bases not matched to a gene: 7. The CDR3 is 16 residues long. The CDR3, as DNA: TGTGCCAGCAGCCGCGACAGGGGATTGAGCAATCAGCCCCAGCATTTT. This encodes CASSRDRGLSNQPQHF.

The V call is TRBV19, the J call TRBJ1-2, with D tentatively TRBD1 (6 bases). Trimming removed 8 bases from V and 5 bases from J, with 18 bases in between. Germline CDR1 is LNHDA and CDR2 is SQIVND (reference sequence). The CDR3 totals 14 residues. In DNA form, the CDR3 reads TGTGCCAGTTCTGTCGGACAGCAGCTATATGGCTACACCTTC. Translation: CASSVGQQLYGYTF.

The CDR3 bases are TGTGCCAGCAGCCAAGATCGTGGGACAGGAGAAAAACTGTTTTTT. Protein product: CASSQDRGTGEKLFF. V is TRBV4-2 and J is TRBJ1-4; 8 nucleotides line up with TRBD1. Germline-derived CDR1 and CDR2 are LGHNA and YNFKEQ. There are 15 residues in the CDR3. V trimming: 0 bases; J trimming: 8 bases; junction bases outside the gene matches: 5.